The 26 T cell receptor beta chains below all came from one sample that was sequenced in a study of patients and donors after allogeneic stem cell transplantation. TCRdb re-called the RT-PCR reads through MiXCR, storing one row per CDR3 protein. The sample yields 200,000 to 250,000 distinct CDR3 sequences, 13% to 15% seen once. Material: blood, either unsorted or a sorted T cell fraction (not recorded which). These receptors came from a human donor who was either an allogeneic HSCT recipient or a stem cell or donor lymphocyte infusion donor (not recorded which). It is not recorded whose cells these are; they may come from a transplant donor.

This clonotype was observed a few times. CDR3 nucleotides: TGCGCCAGCAGCTTCGATGGGACAGGTCAAGAGACCCAGTACTTC. This encodes CASSFDGTGQETQYF. This chain links TRBV5-1 with TRBJ2-5, with TRBD1 identical over 8 bases. V was clipped by 2 bases and J by 2 bases; unmatched bases: 5. This CDR3 has 15 residues. From germline, CDR1 is SGHRS and CDR2 YFSETQ. Based on the CDR3 plus reference TRBV5-1 and TRBJ2-5, the full variable domain is KAGVTQTPRYLIKTRGQQVTLSCSPISGHRSVSWYQQTPGQGLQFLFEYFSETQRNKGNFPGRFSGRQFSNSRSEMNVSTLELGDSALYLCASSFDGTGQETQYFGPGTRLLVL.

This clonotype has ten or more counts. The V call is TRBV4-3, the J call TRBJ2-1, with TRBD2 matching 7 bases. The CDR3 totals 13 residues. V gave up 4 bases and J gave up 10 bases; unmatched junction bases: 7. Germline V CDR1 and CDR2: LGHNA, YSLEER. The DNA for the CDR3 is TGCGCCAGCAGCCCCCACCAAGCGGGGGAGCAGTTCTTC. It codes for CASSPHQAGEQFF.

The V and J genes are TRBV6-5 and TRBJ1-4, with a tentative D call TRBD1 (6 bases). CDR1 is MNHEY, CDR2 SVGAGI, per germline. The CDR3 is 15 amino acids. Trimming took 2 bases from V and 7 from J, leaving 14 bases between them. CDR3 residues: CASSYLRGAREKLFF. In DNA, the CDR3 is TGTGCCAGCAGTTACCTGAGGGGGGCGCGTGAAAAACTGTTTTTT.

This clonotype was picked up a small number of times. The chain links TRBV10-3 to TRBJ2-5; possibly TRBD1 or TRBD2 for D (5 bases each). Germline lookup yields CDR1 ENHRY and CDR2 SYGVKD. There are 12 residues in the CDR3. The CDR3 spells CATGREPETQYF. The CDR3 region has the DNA TGTGCGACGGGACGCGAGCCTGAGACCCAGTACTTC.

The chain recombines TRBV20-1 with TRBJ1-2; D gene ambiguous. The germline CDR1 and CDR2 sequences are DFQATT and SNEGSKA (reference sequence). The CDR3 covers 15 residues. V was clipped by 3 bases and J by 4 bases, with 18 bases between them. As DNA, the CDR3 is TGCAGTGCTAGTATCAGGAGGGATGGAGGCTATGGCTACACCTTC. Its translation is CSASIRRDGGYGYTF.

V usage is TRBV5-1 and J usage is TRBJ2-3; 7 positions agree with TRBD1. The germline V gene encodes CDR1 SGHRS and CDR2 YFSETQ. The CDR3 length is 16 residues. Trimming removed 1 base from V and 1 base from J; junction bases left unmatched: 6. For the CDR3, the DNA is TGCGCCAGCAGCTTGACTACAGGGGACGGCACAGATACGCAGTATTTT. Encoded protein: CASSLTTGDGTDTQYF.

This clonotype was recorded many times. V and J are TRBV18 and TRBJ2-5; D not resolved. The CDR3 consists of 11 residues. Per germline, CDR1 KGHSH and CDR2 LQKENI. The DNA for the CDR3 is TGTGCTAGTTCTTCCGCTGAGACCCAGTACTTC. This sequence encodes CASSSAETQYF.

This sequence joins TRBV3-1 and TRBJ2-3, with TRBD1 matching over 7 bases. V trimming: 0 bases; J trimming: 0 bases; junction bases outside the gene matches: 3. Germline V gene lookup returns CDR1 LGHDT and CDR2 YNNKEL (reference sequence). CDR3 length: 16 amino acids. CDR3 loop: CASSQEQGLSTDTQYF. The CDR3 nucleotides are TGTGCCAGCAGCCAAGAACAGGGGCTAAGCACAGATACGCAGTATTTT.

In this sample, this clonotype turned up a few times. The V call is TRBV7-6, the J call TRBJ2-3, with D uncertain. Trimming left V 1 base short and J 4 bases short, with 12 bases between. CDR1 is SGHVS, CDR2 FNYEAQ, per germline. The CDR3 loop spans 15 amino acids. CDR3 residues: CASSLEVRVSDTQYF. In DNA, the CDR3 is TGTGCCAGCAGCTTAGAAGTAAGGGTTTCAGATACGCAGTATTTT.

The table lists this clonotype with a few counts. The CDR3 DNA follows: TGTGCCTCGAAACGGGCTGGACAAACGAACACCGGGGAGCTGTTTTTT. This gives the protein CASKRAGQTNTGELFF. The chain couples TRBV15 to TRBJ2-2, with D possibly being TRBD1 (5 bases). Germline CDR1 reads LNHNV; CDR2 reads YYDKDF (reference sequence). The CDR3 has 16 amino acids. Trimming cost V 11 bases and J 0 bases, with 19 bases left between them.

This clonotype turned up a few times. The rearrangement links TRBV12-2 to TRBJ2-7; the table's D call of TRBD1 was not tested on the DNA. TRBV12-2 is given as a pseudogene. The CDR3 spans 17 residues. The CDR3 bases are TGTGCAAGTCGCCCCCTGGCGGGGAGGCCTCCCTCCTACGAGCAGTACTTC. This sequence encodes CASRPLAGRPPSYEQYF.

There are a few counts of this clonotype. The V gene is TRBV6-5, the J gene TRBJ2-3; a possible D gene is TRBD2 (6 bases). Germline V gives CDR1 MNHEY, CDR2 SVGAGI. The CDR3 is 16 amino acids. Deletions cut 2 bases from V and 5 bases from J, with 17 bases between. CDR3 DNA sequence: TGTGCCAGCAGTTACGGGACGACGATGCGGGGAGATACGCAGTATTTT. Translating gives CASSYGTTMRGDTQYF.

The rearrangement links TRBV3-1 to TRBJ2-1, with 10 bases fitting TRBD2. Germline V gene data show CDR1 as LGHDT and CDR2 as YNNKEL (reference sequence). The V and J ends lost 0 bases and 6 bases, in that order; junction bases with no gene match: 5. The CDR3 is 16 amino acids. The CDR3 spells CASSQDRAGGPNEQFF. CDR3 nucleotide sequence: TGTGCCAGCAGCCAAGATCGAGCGGGAGGGCCCAATGAGCAGTTCTTC.

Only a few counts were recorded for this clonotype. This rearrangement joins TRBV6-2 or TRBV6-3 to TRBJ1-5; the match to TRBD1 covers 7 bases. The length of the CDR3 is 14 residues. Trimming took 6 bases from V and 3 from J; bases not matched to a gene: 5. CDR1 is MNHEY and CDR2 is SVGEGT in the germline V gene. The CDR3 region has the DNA TGTGCCAGCAGATCCAGGGGGGTCAATCAGCCCCAGCATTTT. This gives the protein CASRSRGVNQPQHF.

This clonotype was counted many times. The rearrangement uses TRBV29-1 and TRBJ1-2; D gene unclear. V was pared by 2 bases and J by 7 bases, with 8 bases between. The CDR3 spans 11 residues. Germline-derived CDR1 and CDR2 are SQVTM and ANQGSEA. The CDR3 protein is CSVEYAGGYTF. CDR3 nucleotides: TGCAGCGTTGAATACGCGGGTGGCTACACCTTC.

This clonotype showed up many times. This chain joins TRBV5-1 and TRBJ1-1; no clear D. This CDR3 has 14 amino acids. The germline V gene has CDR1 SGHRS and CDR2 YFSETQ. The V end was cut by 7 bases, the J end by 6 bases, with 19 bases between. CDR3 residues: CASWDDYRPSEAFF. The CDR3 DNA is TGCGCCAGCTGGGATGACTATCGGCCTTCTGAAGCTTTCTTT.

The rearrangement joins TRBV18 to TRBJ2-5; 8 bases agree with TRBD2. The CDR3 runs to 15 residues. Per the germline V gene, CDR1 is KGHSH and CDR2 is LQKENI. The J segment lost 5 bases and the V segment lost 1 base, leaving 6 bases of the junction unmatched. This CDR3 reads CASSPRNGLAETQYF. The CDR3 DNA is TGTGCCAGCTCACCACGGAACGGACTAGCTGAGACCCAGTACTTC.

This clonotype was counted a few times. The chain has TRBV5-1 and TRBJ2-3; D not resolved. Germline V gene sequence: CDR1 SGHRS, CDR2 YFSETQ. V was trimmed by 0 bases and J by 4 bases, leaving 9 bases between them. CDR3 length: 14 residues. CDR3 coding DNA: TGCGCCAGCAGCTTGGGATATAATGCAGATACGCAGTATTTT. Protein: CASSLGYNADTQYF.

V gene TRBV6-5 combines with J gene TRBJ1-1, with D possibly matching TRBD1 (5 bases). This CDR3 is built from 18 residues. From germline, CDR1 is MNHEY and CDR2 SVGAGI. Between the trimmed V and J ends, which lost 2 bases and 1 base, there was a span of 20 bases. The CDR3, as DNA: TGTGCCAGCAGTTACGAAGGTGGGGGTGGCTTGCGGAACACTGAAGCTTTCTTT. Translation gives CASSYEGGGGLRNTEAFF.

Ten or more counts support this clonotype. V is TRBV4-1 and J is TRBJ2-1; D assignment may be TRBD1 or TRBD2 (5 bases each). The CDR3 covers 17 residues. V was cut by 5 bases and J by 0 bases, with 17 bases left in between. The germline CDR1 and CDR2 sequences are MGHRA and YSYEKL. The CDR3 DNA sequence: TGCGCCAGCAGCTTTAGGGGAGTGGGAAGCTCCTACAATGAGCAGTTCTTC. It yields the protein CASSFRGVGSSYNEQFF.

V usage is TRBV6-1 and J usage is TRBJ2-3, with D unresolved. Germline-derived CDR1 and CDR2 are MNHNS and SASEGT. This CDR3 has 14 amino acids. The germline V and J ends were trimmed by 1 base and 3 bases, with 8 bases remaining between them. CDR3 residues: CASSEEQHTDTQYF. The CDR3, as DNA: TGTGCCAGCAGTGAAGAACAGCATACAGATACGCAGTATTTT.

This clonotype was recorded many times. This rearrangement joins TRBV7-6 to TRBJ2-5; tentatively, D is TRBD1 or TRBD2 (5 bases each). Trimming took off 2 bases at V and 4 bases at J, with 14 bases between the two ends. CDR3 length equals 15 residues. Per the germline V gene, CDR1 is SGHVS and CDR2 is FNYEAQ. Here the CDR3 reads CASSLKGGDVETQYF. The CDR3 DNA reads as TGTGCCAGCAGCTTAAAGGGTGGGGACGTAGAGACCCAGTACTTC. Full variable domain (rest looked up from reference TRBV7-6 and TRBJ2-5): GAGVSQSPRYKVTKRGQDVALRCDPISGHVSLYWYRQALGQGPEFLTYFNYEAQQDKSGLPNDRFSAERPEGSISTLTIQRTEQRDSAMYRCASSLKGGDVETQYFGPGTRLLVL.

CDR3 nucleotides: TGTGCCAGCAGCGGGACAGGGGGCCCTGAAGCTTTCTTT. Its translation: CASSGTGGPEAFF. The rearrangement links TRBV3-1 to TRBJ1-1; TRBD1 matches at 12 bases. Looked up from germline, CDR1 is LGHDT and CDR2 is YNNKEL (reference sequence). With V trimmed by 5 bases and J by 6 bases, 1 base remained unmatched. CDR3 length equals 13 residues.

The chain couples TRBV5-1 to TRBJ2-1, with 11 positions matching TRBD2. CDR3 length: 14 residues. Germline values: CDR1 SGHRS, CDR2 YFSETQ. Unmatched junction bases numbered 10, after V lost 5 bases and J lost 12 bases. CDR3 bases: TGCGCCAGCAGAACTAGCGGGGGCATAAAGCGGCAGTTCTTC. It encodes CASRTSGGIKRQFF.

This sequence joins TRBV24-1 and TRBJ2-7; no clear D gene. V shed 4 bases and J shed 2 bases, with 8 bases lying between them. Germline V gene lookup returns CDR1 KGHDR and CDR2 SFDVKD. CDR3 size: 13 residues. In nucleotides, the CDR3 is TGTGCCACCAGTGAAGGCCGGACCTACGAGCAGTACTTC. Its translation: CATSEGRTYEQYF.

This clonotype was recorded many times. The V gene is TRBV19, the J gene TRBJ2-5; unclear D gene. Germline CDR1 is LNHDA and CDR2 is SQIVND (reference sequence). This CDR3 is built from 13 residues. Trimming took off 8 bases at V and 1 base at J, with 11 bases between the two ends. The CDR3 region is CASGRRIQETQYF. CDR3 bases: TGTGCCAGTGGGCGCAGAATCCAAGAGACCCAGTACTTC.